The clone carrying this TCR beta chain was detected only a few times. A much more abundant neighbour one base away suggests this may be a read error. The authors built TCR beta libraries using iRepertoire HTBI primers and Arm-PCR of CDR3 regions. Each CDR3 protein gets one entry after TCRdb re-called the multiplex PCR reads with MiXCR. The table shows some 320,000 distinct CDR3 sequences, with under 20% occurring only once. Germline V CDR1 and CDR2: SGDLS, YYNGEE. The CDR3 contains 14 residues. The data are from a study of regulatory T cells in long-lasting Graves disease. The overall study: Under 3 months of antithyroid drugs had been taken by newly diagnosed Graves' patients.

The time point: newly diagnosed GD, antithyroid drugs for less than 3 months. With RNA extracted from PBMCs as input, the TCR library was made. An endocrinology department in Xi'an, China, recruited the patients. V is TRBV9 and J is TRBJ2-7, with 7 bases identical to TRBD1. Sequenced here: peripheral blood mononuclear cells (PBMCs), sampled at new diagnosis, from a patient treated with antithyroid drugs. The TCR was taken from a female donor with Graves disease. The CDR3 region has the DNA TGTGTCAGCAGCACCAAAGGGGGCGGCTACGAGCAGTACTTC. Amino acids: CVSSTKGGGYEQYF.